These 29 T cell receptor beta chains were all obtained from the same sample, sequenced in a study of blood T cell repertoires in COVID-19. Assay used: immunoSEQ multiplex PCR; TCRdb lists only in-frame clones, some missing. Here the sample spans about 140,000 clones, about four fifths being singletons. Material for sequencing was peripheral blood. These receptors all come from a man aged 80 or over with acute or convalescent COVID-19.

This clone was recorded only once. The chain recombines TRBV6-6 with TRBJ1-5; 7 nucleotides line up with TRBD1. The CDR3 spans 16 residues. V shed 2 bases and J 0 bases; nucleotides not matched to a gene: 4. Germline values: CDR1 MNHNY, CDR2 SVGAGI (reference sequence). CDR3: CASSYRGGYSNQPQHF. The CDR3 DNA sequence: TGTGCCAGCAGTTACCGAGGGGGCTATAGCAATCAGCCCCAGCATTTT.

The chain uses TRBV2 and TRBJ1-1, with 8 bases fitting TRBD1. Looked up from germline, CDR1 is SNHLY and CDR2 is FYNNEI. V dropped 7 bases and J dropped 5; count of bases not matched to a gene: 9. CDR3 length equals 14 residues. CDR3 in DNA: TGTGCCAGCAAAGAGCGGACAGGGCGGACTGAAGCTTTCTTT. Protein sequence: CASKERTGRTEAFF.

This chain links TRBV10-3 with TRBJ2-3, with D perhaps matching TRBD1 (6 bases). Deletions cut 10 bases from V and 4 bases from J, with 24 bases between. The germline CDR1 and CDR2 sequences are ENHRY and SYGVKD. The CDR3 is made up of 16 amino acids. The CDR3 loop reads CASTTEKDSLPDTQYF. The CDR3 DNA is TGTGCCAGCACCACAGAAAAGGACAGCCTGCCAGATACGCAGTATTTT.

Here the CDR3 reads CASSPLGASGANVLTF. The CDR3 bases are TGTGCCAGCTCACCACTTGGGGCCTCTGGGGCCAACGTCCTGACTTTC. The chain combines TRBV18 with TRBJ2-6, with D maybe TRBD1 (5 bases). There are 16 residues in the CDR3. Germline CDR1 is KGHSH and CDR2 is LQKENI. V shed 1 base and J shed 0 bases, with 7 bases lying between them.

The chain has TRBV6-5 and TRBJ1-5; a possible D gene is TRBD1 (6 bases). Germline CDR1 MNHEY, CDR2 SVGAGI. This CDR3 has 15 residues. The V gene lost 7 bases and the J gene lost 1 base, with 14 bases spanning the gap. CDR3 DNA sequence: TGTGCCAGCACCCGAGGGGGGGACAGCAATCAGCCCCAGCATTTT. Amino acid sequence: CASTRGGDSNQPQHF.

This chain links TRBV5-1 with TRBJ2-1; 9 nucleotides line up with TRBD1. The germline CDR1 and CDR2 sequences are SGHRS and YFSETQ. Unmatched junction bases numbered 9, after V lost 4 bases and J lost 7 bases. The CDR3 consists of 15 residues. The CDR3 is CASSLRTGAGNEQFF. CDR3 DNA: TGCGCCAGCAGCCTCCGGACAGGGGCCGGGAATGAGCAGTTCTTC. Using reference TRBV5-1 and TRBJ2-1 for the parts outside the CDR3, the full variable domain is KAGVTQTPRYLIKTRGQQVTLSCSPISGHRSVSWYQQTPGQGLQFLFEYFSETQRNKGNFPGRFSGRQFSNSRSEMNVSTLELGDSALYLCASSLRTGAGNEQFFGPGTRLTVL.

The chain combines TRBV7-9 with TRBJ1-6, with a possible D match to TRBD1 (6 bases). The CDR3 runs 17 residues. Per germline, CDR1 SEHNR and CDR2 FQNEAQ (reference sequence). Deletions cut 4 bases from V and 0 bases from J, with 13 bases between. The CDR3 coding sequence is TGTGCCAGCAGCTCCCCCCCAGGGGACTCCTATAATTCACCCCTCCACTTT. Protein: CASSSPPGDSYNSPLHF.

The V and J genes are TRBV3-1 (or the pseudogene TRBV3-2) and TRBJ2-7; no clear D gene. Germline V gene lookup returns CDR1 LGHDT and CDR2 YNNKEL (reference sequence). Trimming stripped 1 base from V and 5 bases from J, with 12 bases between. The CDR3 runs 14 residues. The CDR3 here is CASSQGGKVHEQYF. The CDR3 bases are TGTGCCAGCAGCCAAGGAGGAAAGGTCCACGAGCAGTACTTC.

The chain is built from TRBV24-1 and TRBJ2-3, with D unclear. The CDR3 has 17 amino acids. V was pared by 2 bases and J by 1 base, with 15 bases between. CDR1 is KGHDR and CDR2 is SFDVKD in the germline V gene. This chain's CDR3 is CATSDSLATAGTDTQYF. As DNA, the CDR3 is TGTGCCACCAGTGATTCGTTGGCGACCGCGGGCACAGATACGCAGTATTTT.

The chain is built from TRBV7-2 and TRBJ1-2, with a possible D match to TRBD1 (6 bases). This CDR3 contains 13 residues. In germline, CDR1 is SGHTA, CDR2 FQGNSA. Trimming took 7 bases from V and 2 from J, leaving 11 bases between them. CDR3 bases: TGTGCCAGCACCATCCAGGGGAACTATGGCTACACCTTC. This translates into CASTIQGNYGYTF.

This rearrangement joins TRBV5-8 to TRBJ2-5, with 7 bases lining up with TRBD1. This CDR3 is built from 15 residues. V lost 4 bases, J lost 2 bases, and 8 bases stayed unmatched. Germline V CDR1 and CDR2: SGHTS, YDEGEE. CDR3 in amino acids: CASSAGTERQETQYF. Written as DNA, the CDR3 is TGTGCCAGCAGCGCCGGGACAGAGAGGCAAGAGACCCAGTACTTC.

This clone occurred a few times. The J gene is TRBJ1-1, the V gene TRBV9; D not resolved. The CDR3 covers 14 residues. The V end lost 3 bases, the J end lost 5 bases, and 14 bases lay between the germline ends. Germline CDR1 reads SGDLS; CDR2 reads YYNGEE. The CDR3 loop reads CASSELVRFTEAFF. In DNA, the CDR3 is TGTGCCAGCAGCGAGCTAGTGAGGTTTACTGAAGCTTTCTTT.

The V gene is TRBV4-1, the J gene TRBJ2-3, with a tentative D call TRBD2 (6 bases). The CDR3 is 16 residues long. Germline V gene sequence: CDR1 MGHRA, CDR2 YSYEKL. Trimming pared 2 bases from V and 3 bases from J, leaving 15 bases between. The CDR3 DNA reads TGCGCCAGCAGCCAAAGGCGGGGTCCCTCTACAGATACGCAGTATTTT. Encoded protein: CASSQRRGPSTDTQYF.

The rearrangement uses TRBV25-1 and TRBJ1-1; D may be TRBD1 (5 bases). Germline-derived CDR1 and CDR2 are MGHDK and SYGVNS. The CDR3 contains 17 residues. Trimming pared 0 bases from V and 1 base from J, leaving 15 bases between. The DNA for the CDR3 is TGTGCCAGCAGTGAATATAGGGGTAGTAAGGGGAACACTGAAGCTTTCTTT. This codes for CASSEYRGSKGNTEAFF.

The chain joins TRBV15 to TRBJ1-5; D uncertain. Looked up from germline, CDR1 is LNHNV and CDR2 is YYDKDF (reference sequence). V shed 3 bases and J shed 7 bases, with 7 bases lying between them. The CDR3 has 12 residues. CDR3 loop: CATSSHYQPQHF. CDR3 DNA sequence: TGTGCCACCAGCAGTCACTACCAGCCCCAGCATTTT.

The table lists this clone with a few counts. The V gene is TRBV5-3, the J gene TRBJ1-2; D remains unclear. TRBV5-3 is an ORF for which the function is uncertain. CDR3 length equals 13 residues. The V end lost 0 bases, the J end lost 7 bases, and 10 bases lay between the germline ends. In DNA, the CDR3 is TGTGCCAGAAGCTTGGGGGTACGAGGTGGCTACACCTTC. It codes for CARSLGVRGGYTF.

This chain links TRBV28 with TRBJ1-2; the D gene is possibly TRBD1 (6 bases). This CDR3 contains 14 residues. Per the germline V gene, CDR1 is MDHEN and CDR2 is SYDVKM. Trimming took off 8 bases at V and 5 bases at J, with 18 bases between the two ends. The CDR3 loop reads CASGRNRVVYGYTF. CDR3 nucleotides: TGTGCCAGCGGGCGGAACAGGGTAGTTTATGGCTACACCTTC.

This clone occurred once. The rearrangement links TRBV18 to TRBJ1-3; D remains unclear. V was cut by 2 bases and J by 0 bases, with 8 bases left in between. Germline loops: CDR1 KGHSH, CDR2 LQKENI. The length of the CDR3 is 15 residues. For the CDR3, the DNA is TGTGCCAGCTCACCATACGCTAGCTCTGGAAACACCATATATTTT. This sequence encodes CASSPYASSGNTIYF.

The genes are TRBV18 and TRBJ1-2; D gene uncertain. Germline V gene data show CDR1 as KGHSH and CDR2 as LQKENI. The CDR3 spans 13 residues. V was clipped by 3 bases and J by 6 bases, with 11 bases between them. The CDR3 DNA follows: TGTGCCAGCTCACCTGCATCCTACGATGGCTACACCTTC. Encoded protein: CASSPASYDGYTF.

CDR3 nucleotide sequence: TGCGCCAGCAGCCAATTACTAGGAGGGAGGTACGCTAACTATGGCTACACCTTC. Protein product: CASSQLLGGRYANYGYTF. The chain employs TRBV4-3 and TRBJ1-2; D remains unclear. V lost 2 bases to trimming and J lost 0 bases, with 19 bases between them. The CDR3 is 18 residues long. Germline loops: CDR1 LGHNA, CDR2 YSLEER.

The chain employs TRBV27 and TRBJ2-7, with 11 bases fitting TRBD1. This CDR3 contains 18 residues. Germline V gives CDR1 MNHEY, CDR2 SMNVEV (reference sequence). The ends lost 5 bases at V and 1 base at J; junction bases unmatched: 13. This chain's CDR3 is CASSVRLSGTGGSYEQYF. The CDR3 bases are TGTGCCAGCAGTGTCAGGCTCTCCGGGACAGGGGGTTCCTACGAGCAGTACTTC.

This rearrangement joins TRBV2 to TRBJ2-1; D is perhaps TRBD2 (7 bases). The CDR3 runs 14 residues. Looked up from germline, CDR1 is SNHLY and CDR2 is FYNNEI. The ends were cut back, 7 bases at V and 3 bases at J, with 13 bases in the middle. In nucleotides, the CDR3 is TGTGCCAGCAAACAGGGAGGGTACTACAATGAGCAGTTCTTC. Translated: CASKQGGYYNEQFF.

The chain links TRBV6-5 to TRBJ1-6; 12 nucleotides align to TRBD1. Looked up from germline, CDR1 is MNHEY and CDR2 is SVGAGI. CDR3 length equals 15 residues. After removal of 4 bases from V and 10 bases from J, the junction contained 5 bases not matched to a gene. The CDR3 DNA is TGTGCCAGCAGTTTGGGACAGGGGGCTGGATCACCCCTCCACTTT. Amino acids: CASSLGQGAGSPLHF.

The V call is TRBV7-9, the J call TRBJ2-7; TRBD1 aligns across 8 bases. Germline CDR1 reads SEHNR; CDR2 reads FQNEAQ (reference sequence). The CDR3 spans 16 residues. After removal of 1 base from V and 10 bases from J, the junction contained 15 bases not matched to a gene. CDR3 amino acids: CASSLEAGQGKGSQYF. The CDR3 region has the DNA TGTGCCAGCAGCTTAGAGGCTGGACAGGGAAAAGGCAGTCAGTACTTC.

J is TRBJ1-5 and V is TRBV19; D unclear. V was trimmed by 6 bases and J by 4 bases, leaving 13 bases between them. Germline V lookup: CDR1 LNHDA, CDR2 SQIVND (reference sequence). The CDR3 is 14 amino acids. For the CDR3, the DNA is TGTGCCAGTAGGCTCGGCAAGAGGAATCAGCCCCAGCATTTT. Its translation is CASRLGKRNQPQHF.

The rearrangement uses TRBV9 and TRBJ2-3; the match to TRBD2 covers 14 bases. The CDR3 has 18 amino acids. V was pared by 3 bases and J by 5 bases, with 11 bases of the junction left unmatched. Germline CDR1 is SGDLS and CDR2 is YYNGEE. The CDR3, as DNA: TGTGCCAGCAGCGCCTATTTGACTAGCGGGGGGGCAGGAGATACGCAGTATTTT. As protein: CASSAYLTSGGAGDTQYF.

This clone was recorded once. The chain links TRBV12-3 or TRBV12-4 to TRBJ2-3; TRBD2 matches 7 bases. J was trimmed by 9 bases and V by 6 bases; bases with no gene match: 9. This CDR3 region has 13 residues. In DNA form, the CDR3 reads TGTGCCAGCAGAAGGGAGGGCGGGGAGACGCAGTATTTT. Its translation is CASRREGGETQYF.

The CDR3 region is CASSYGGIAEAFF. In DNA, the CDR3 is TGTGCCAGCAGTTATGGGGGGATCGCTGAAGCTTTCTTT. V and J are TRBV6-5 and TRBJ1-1; perhaps TRBD1 as D (5 bases). V lost 3 bases to trimming and J lost 6 bases, with 11 bases between them. Germline V lookup: CDR1 MNHEY, CDR2 SVGAGI. The CDR3 contains 13 residues.

As regards this clone: Additional DNA sequences in this sample encode the identical CDR3. This sequence joins TRBV6-5 and TRBJ2-3; 7 bases match TRBD1. Trimming removed 6 bases from V and 1 base from J; junction bases left unmatched: 1. The CDR3 loop spans 13 amino acids. The germline CDR1 and CDR2 sequences are MNHEY and SVGAGI. The CDR3 DNA is TGTGCCAGCAGGGGGACAGGCACAGATACGCAGTATTTT. Translated, it gives CASRGTGTDTQYF.